Listed here are 28 T cell receptor beta chains from one sample, sequenced in a study of T-cell reconstitution after alpha-beta-depleted transplantation in children. Unique molecular identifiers were incorporated during preparation of the TCRbeta library. Each CDR3 protein is one row after TCRdb ran MiXCR on the PCR reads. This sample has about 260,000 distinct CDR3 sequences, with 7.5% to 9.5% found just once. The sequencing here drew on PBMCs, mostly from graft donor cells, taken 180 days after TCRalphabeta/CD19-depleted stem cell transplant. These receptors were taken from a male patient younger than 18 who had a stem cell transplant for acute lymphoblastic leukemia, so the T cells may come from the graft donor.

There are many counts of this clonotype. This CDR3 is CASSQEGGGRAEAFF. In DNA form, the CDR3 reads TGCGCCAGCAGCCAAGAAGGTGGGGGGCGAGCTGAAGCTTTCTTT. V is TRBV4-3 and J is TRBJ1-1, with a weak D call TRBD1 (6 bases). Germline loops: CDR1 LGHNA, CDR2 YSLEER. This CDR3 region has 15 residues. Trimming took 0 bases from V and 6 from J, leaving 14 bases between them.

This clonotype was detected ten times or more. V is TRBV6-5 and J is TRBJ2-7, with D unresolved. Germline lookup yields CDR1 MNHEY and CDR2 SVGAGI. Trimming stripped 1 base from V and 3 bases from J, with 16 bases between. The CDR3 has 16 residues. The CDR3 DNA reads as TGTGCCAGCAGTTACTACTACGGATCAGTATTCTACGAGCAGTACTTC. It yields the protein CASSYYYGSVFYEQYF.

This clonotype was observed many times. The chain joins TRBV20-1 to TRBJ1-1, with 7 bases lining up with TRBD1. Germline-derived CDR1 and CDR2 are DFQATT and SNEGSKA (reference sequence). Trimming cost V 4 bases and J 4 bases; bases outside gene matches: 3. This CDR3 is 12 amino acids long. The CDR3 loop reads CSATQGVTEAFF. CDR3 coding DNA: TGCAGTGCTACTCAGGGGGTCACTGAAGCTTTCTTT.

This clonotype was picked up many times. The chain carries TRBV12-3 or TRBV12-4 and TRBJ1-5; D remains ambiguous. V lost 3 bases and J 0 bases, leaving 9 bases between the germline ends. The CDR3 is made up of 15 amino acids. Here the CDR3 reads CASSFVASSNQPQHF. The CDR3, as DNA: TGTGCCAGCAGTTTCGTGGCCAGTAGCAATCAGCCCCAGCATTTT.

The table lists this clonotype with many counts. The gene calls are TRBV28 and TRBJ2-3; 10 bases map to TRBD2. This CDR3 is built from 14 residues. Losses at the gene ends were 7 bases for V and 4 bases for J; bases not matched to a gene: 5. The germline V gene encodes CDR1 MDHEN and CDR2 SYDVKM. The CDR3 bases are TGTGCCAGCACCCGGACTAGCGGCTCAGATACGCAGTATTTT. Residues: CASTRTSGSDTQYF. Based on the CDR3 plus reference TRBV28 and TRBJ2-3, the full variable domain is DVKVTQSSRYLVKRTGEKVFLECVQDMDHENMFWYRQDPGLGLRLIYFSYDVKMKEKGDIPEGYSVSREKKERFSLILESASTNQTSMYLCASTRTSGSDTQYFGPGTRLTVL.

The table lists this clonotype with many counts. This chain connects TRBV4-2 to TRBJ2-3; D is perhaps TRBD1 (5 bases). Germline V gene data show CDR1 as LGHNA and CDR2 as YNFKEQ. The CDR3 loop spans 17 amino acids. With 0 bases removed from V and 0 bases from J, the gap between germline ends came to 13 bases. The CDR3 loop is CASSQEGRVFSTDTQYF. The CDR3 DNA reads TGTGCCAGCAGCCAAGAAGGCAGGGTGTTTAGCACAGATACGCAGTATTTT.

This clonotype was counted many times. V and J are TRBV12-3 or TRBV12-4 and TRBJ2-7, with D possibly matching TRBD1 (5 bases). The CDR3 totals 12 residues. Trimming left V 5 bases short and J 3 bases short, with 8 bases between. The CDR3 sequence is CASSPTGYEQYF. CDR3 coding DNA: TGTGCCAGCAGTCCCACAGGCTACGAGCAGTACTTC.

This clonotype showed up many times. This chain connects TRBV28 to TRBJ2-1; 16 nucleotides align to TRBD2. CDR1 is MDHEN, CDR2 SYDVKM, per germline. V was clipped by 5 bases and J by 10 bases; unmatched bases: 5. The CDR3 has 15 residues. CDR3 region: CASSPGLAGGREQFF. In DNA, the CDR3 is TGTGCCAGCAGTCCGGGACTAGCGGGAGGGCGGGAGCAGTTCTTC.

This clonotype was counted many times. The chain recombines TRBV20-1 with TRBJ1-4; 10 bases are a match to TRBD1. Germline lookup yields CDR1 DFQATT and CDR2 SNEGSKA (reference sequence). The CDR3 spans 13 residues. The ends lost 6 bases at V and 6 bases at J; junction bases unmatched: 4. The CDR3 sequence: CSAWGTGDEKLFF. DNA of the CDR3: TGCAGTGCGTGGGGGACAGGGGATGAAAAACTGTTTTTT.

The rearrangement joins TRBV6-1 to TRBJ2-1; D call uncertain. Germline CDR1 reads MNHNS; CDR2 reads SASEGT. Between the trimmed V and J ends, which lost 2 bases and 4 bases, there was a span of 9 bases. CDR3 length equals 14 residues. The CDR3 sequence: CASSESALYNEQFF. CDR3 coding DNA: TGTGCCAGCAGTGAATCGGCGCTTTACAATGAGCAGTTCTTC.

This clonotype was picked up many times. The chain uses TRBV14 and TRBJ1-5; tentative D call: TRBD1 (6 bases). Trimming left V 4 bases short and J 6 bases short, with 10 bases between. Germline assignment: CDR1 SGHDN and CDR2 FVKESK. CDR3 length: 13 amino acids. The CDR3 DNA reads as TGTGCCAGCAGCCTCCAACAGGGTCAGCCCCAGCATTTT. This gives the protein CASSLQQGQPQHF.

Comments on this clonotype: This may come from a read error, since a much larger clone is one base off. V usage is TRBV5-6 and J usage is TRBJ2-3, with 14 bases lining up with TRBD2. The CDR3 extends over 15 amino acids. CDR1 is SGHDT, CDR2 YYEEEE, per germline. The junction had 3 bases not matched to a gene; V was cut back by 4 bases and J by 5 bases. The CDR3 sequence: CASSEGLAGVDTQYF. CDR3 sequence (DNA): TGTGCCAGCAGCGAGGGACTAGCGGGAGTAGATACGCAGTATTTT.

This clonotype was observed many times. The chain is built from TRBV5-6 and TRBJ2-6; tentatively, D is TRBD1 (6 bases). V was shortened by 6 bases and J by 0 bases, with 22 bases between the two germline ends. Per germline, CDR1 SGHDT and CDR2 YYEEEE. The CDR3 is made up of 19 amino acids. The CDR3 reads CASTRYRALSLSGANVLTF. CDR3 coding DNA: TGTGCCAGCACCCGCTACAGGGCTCTCTCTCTCTCTGGGGCCAACGTCCTGACTTTC.

CDR3 DNA sequence: TGTGCCAGTAGTATGGGGGACAGGGGGCGAGCCAAAAACATTCAGTACTTC. Its protein is CASSMGDRGRAKNIQYF. The chain has TRBV19 and TRBJ2-4; TRBD1 matches at 12 bases. The ends lost 3 bases at V and 0 bases at J; junction bases unmatched: 3. Germline V gene data show CDR1 as LNHDA and CDR2 as SQIVND (reference sequence). This CDR3 contains 17 residues. The complete variable domain, with remaining parts taken from reference TRBV19 and TRBJ2-4, reads DGGITQSPKYLFRKEGQNVTLSCEQNLNHDAMYWYRQDPGQGLRLIYYSQIVNDFQKGDIAEGYSVSREKKESFPLTVTSAQKNPTAFYLCASSMGDRGRAKNIQYFGAGTRLSVL.

At least ten counts were recorded for this clonotype. The rearrangement links TRBV20-1 to TRBJ2-5; 7 nucleotides match TRBD1. The CDR3 is 15 residues long. The germline CDR1 and CDR2 sequences are DFQATT and SNEGSKA (reference sequence). Germline trimming cut 3 bases from V and 2 bases from J; bases unmatched to any gene: 9. The DNA for the CDR3 is TGCAGTGCTAGCCCTGGGGACAGAAATCAAGAGACCCAGTACTTC. Translating gives CSASPGDRNQETQYF.

This clonotype was detected many times. The V gene is TRBV7-6, the J gene TRBJ2-7; 12 nucleotides agree with TRBD2. Germline CDR1 reads SGHVS; CDR2 reads FNYEAQ. The J segment lost 7 bases and the V segment lost 0 bases, leaving 13 bases of the junction unmatched. The CDR3 contains 18 residues. The CDR3 here is CASSLADPLAGGPGEQYF. CDR3 sequence (DNA): TGTGCCAGCAGCTTAGCGGATCCCCTAGCGGGAGGGCCGGGGGAGCAGTACTTC.

This clonotype was found a few times. DNA for the CDR3: TGTGCCAGCAGCTTGGCCCGGACTGGGGGAAAACTGTTTTTT. It encodes CASSLARTGGKLFF. The gene calls are TRBV5-4 and TRBJ1-4; TRBD1 is a possible D gene (5 bases). The CDR3 extends over 14 amino acids. Germline assignment: CDR1 SGHNT and CDR2 YYREEE (reference sequence). Deletions cut 0 bases from V and 10 bases from J, with 13 bases between.

This clonotype appeared many times. The gene calls are TRBV12-3 or TRBV12-4 and TRBJ2-2; either TRBD1 or TRBD2 may fit D (5 bases each). The V gene lost 6 bases and the J gene lost 7 bases, with 15 bases spanning the gap. This CDR3 region has 14 residues. DNA for the CDR3: TGTGCCAGCAGGTTACAGGTCGGAGGCGGGGAGCTGTTTTTT. Translated: CASRLQVGGGELFF.

There are many counts of this clonotype. The V call is TRBV7-6, the J call TRBJ2-1, with 9 positions matching TRBD2. Trimming removed 2 bases from V and 6 bases from J; junction bases left unmatched: 5. This CDR3 has 15 amino acids. Germline CDR1 and CDR2: SGHVS and FNYEAQ. The CDR3 nucleotides read TGTGCCAGCAGCTTATGGGCGGGGGGGCCCAATGAGCAGTTCTTC. Protein: CASSLWAGGPNEQFF.

At least ten counts were recorded for this clonotype. This chain links TRBV18 with TRBJ2-3; D remains ambiguous. V shed 2 bases and J shed 6 bases, with 3 bases lying between them. Germline V gene data show CDR1 as KGHSH and CDR2 as LQKENI. CDR3 size: 11 residues. This chain's CDR3 is CASSPADTQYF. The CDR3 region has the DNA TGTGCCAGCTCACCAGCGGATACGCAGTATTTT.

Many counts were recorded for this clonotype. The chain has TRBV11-2 and TRBJ2-3; 10 nucleotides line up with TRBD2. CDR1 SGHAT and CDR2 FQNNGV come from the germline V gene. This CDR3 is 18 amino acids long. V lost 0 bases to trimming and J lost 4 bases; unmatched junction nucleotides: 10. CDR3 coding DNA: TGTGCCAGCAGCTTAGAAGCGGGGGGGTGGAGTTTATCAGATACGCAGTATTTT. Amino acids: CASSLEAGGWSLSDTQYF.

This clonotype was detected many times. The J gene is TRBJ2-1, the V gene TRBV21-1; the D call of TRBD2 is as the table states it, not checked on the DNA. TRBV21-1 is listed as a pseudogene. The CDR3 runs to 16 residues. Written as DNA, the CDR3 is TGTGCCAGCAGCAAAGATAACCAGCGGGAGGGCGGTGAGCAGTTCTTC. It encodes CASSKDNQREGGEQFF.

The V gene is TRBV6-2 or TRBV6-3, the J gene TRBJ2-7; tentative D call: TRBD2 (6 bases). V lost 6 bases and J 3 bases, leaving 15 bases between the germline ends. Germline V CDR1 and CDR2: MNHEY, SVGEGT. This CDR3 comprises 14 residues. As DNA, the CDR3 is TGTGCCAGCAGAGGGCTAGCGAGGAACTACGAGCAGTACTTC. Its translation: CASRGLARNYEQYF.

This clonotype occurred many times. J is TRBJ1-2 and V is TRBV5-1; 7 bases are shared with TRBD1. V trimming: 2 bases; J trimming: 10 bases; junction bases outside the gene matches: 2. The CDR3 is 11 amino acids. From germline, CDR1 is SGHRS and CDR2 YFSETQ. CDR3 DNA sequence: TGCGCCAGCAGCTTTGACAGGGACTACACCTTC. It is translated as CASSFDRDYTF.

In this sample, this clonotype turned up many times. V is TRBV13 and J is TRBJ2-3; D possibly uses TRBD1 or TRBD2 (5 bases each). This CDR3 is built from 18 residues. Germline-derived CDR1 and CDR2 are PRHDT and FYEKMQ (reference sequence). V lost 5 bases to trimming and J lost 3 bases, with 24 bases between them. The CDR3 is CASSSRSPGTRLTDTQYF. In nucleotides, the CDR3 is TGTGCCAGCAGCAGCCGCTCACCCGGGACCCGCCTTACAGATACGCAGTATTTT.

This clonotype has just a few counts. The V gene is TRBV29-1, the J gene TRBJ2-1; a possible D gene is TRBD2 (7 bases). This CDR3 has 16 amino acids. In germline, CDR1 is SQVTM, CDR2 ANQGSEA. Trimming left V 4 bases short and J 5 bases short, with 21 bases between. For the CDR3, the DNA is TGCAGCGTTGGGGGGGGGGATACAGGGATTGACAATGAGCAGTTCTTC. This translates into CSVGGGDTGIDNEQFF.

This clonotype came up many times. This sequence joins TRBV12-3 or TRBV12-4 and TRBJ2-1, with 12 positions matching TRBD2. Trimming removed 4 bases from V and 4 bases from J; junction bases left unmatched: 8. The CDR3 has 17 amino acids. Written as DNA, the CDR3 is TGTGCCAGCAGTTCCCTCCAGGGACTAGCGGGTTACAATGAGCAGTTCTTC. Its translation is CASSSLQGLAGYNEQFF.

This clonotype was detected only once. A much bigger clone sits one base away, suggesting this may be a read error. The chain joins TRBV6-1 to TRBJ2-2; D is possibly TRBD2 (5 bases). Germline-derived CDR1 and CDR2 are MNHNS and SASEGT. This CDR3 has 15 amino acids. The ends were cut back, 5 bases at V and 6 bases at J, with 16 bases in the middle. This CDR3 is CASSTLVGVAGELFF. The CDR3 nucleotides are TGTGCCAGCAGTACCCTAGTGGGAGTAGCCGGGGAGCTGTTTTTT.